This TCR beta chain was retrieved from a study of T-cell reconstitution after alpha-beta-depleted transplantation in children. Study-wide points: A year had passed since transplant, and T-cell counts and diversity by then came mostly from newly produced T cells. Surviving thymic progenitors and recipient T cells were the source of high TCRbeta diversity at day 60 in some patients. Reportedly, alpha-beta T cells present about two months post-transplant originated from several hundred expanded clones of graft origin.

Ten or more counts support this clonotype. Its cognate antigen is unknown. The germline V and J ends were trimmed by 2 bases and 8 bases, with 19 bases remaining between them. Germline V lookup: CDR1 MNHEY, CDR2 SVGAGI. The CDR3 is 17 amino acids. The authors prepared the TCRbeta library with unique molecular identifiers. TCRdb analysed the PCR reads with MiXCR anew, one entry per CDR3 protein. The sample records approximately 630,000 distinct CDR3 sequences, over 10% being singletons. This receptor was obtained from a girl aged 2 to 10 with congenital amegakaryocytic thrombocytopenia, due to receive a stem cell transplant. The material sequenced was PBMCs, taken before TCRalphabeta/CD19-depleted stem cell transplant. The chain carries TRBV6-5 and TRBJ1-6; D remains unclear. As DNA, the CDR3 is TGTGCCAGCAGTTACAGAAGGCCGCTCGGCGGGGATTCACCCCTCCACTTT. As protein: CASSYRRPLGGDSPLHF.